This T cell receptor beta chain was retrieved from a study of OX40 agonist ivuxolimab in advanced cancers. CDR3 length equals 14 residues. V dropped 0 bases and J dropped 2 bases, with 6 bases sitting between them. Germline V lookup: CDR1 SGHNT, CDR2 YYREEE (reference sequence). The repertoire was sequenced with immunoSEQ multiplex PCR; TCRdb's copy has only in-frame clones and lacks some. The data contain 85,000 or so clones, around 86% of them singletons. The timepoints at which blood was sampled were baseline, cycle 4 day 1, and cycle 7 day 1. This material consisted of CD4+ or CD8+ T cells sorted from blood, taken in a trial of the OX40 agonist ivuxolimab. The source is an adult with an advanced solid tumor such as melanoma, head and neck, liver or kidney cancer. This chain joins TRBV5-4 and TRBJ2-1, with no clear D. The CDR3 loop is CASSLEGTYNEQFF. CDR3 bases: TGTGCCAGCAGCTTGGAAGGAACCTACAATGAGCAGTTCTTC.